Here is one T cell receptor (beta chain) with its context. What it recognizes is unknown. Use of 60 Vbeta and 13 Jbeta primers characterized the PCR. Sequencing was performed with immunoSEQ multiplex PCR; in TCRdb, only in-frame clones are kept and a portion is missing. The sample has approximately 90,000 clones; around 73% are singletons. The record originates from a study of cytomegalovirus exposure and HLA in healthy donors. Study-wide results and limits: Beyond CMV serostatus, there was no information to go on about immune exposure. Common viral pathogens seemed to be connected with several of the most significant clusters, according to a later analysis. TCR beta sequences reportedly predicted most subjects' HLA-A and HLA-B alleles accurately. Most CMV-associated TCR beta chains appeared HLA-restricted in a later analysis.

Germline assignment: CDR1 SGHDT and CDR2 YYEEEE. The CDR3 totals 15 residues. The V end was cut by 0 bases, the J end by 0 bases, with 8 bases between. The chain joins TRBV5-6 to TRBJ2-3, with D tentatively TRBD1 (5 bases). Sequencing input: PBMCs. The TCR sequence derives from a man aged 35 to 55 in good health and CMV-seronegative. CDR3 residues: CASSLAGPSTDTQYF. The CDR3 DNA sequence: TGTGCCAGCAGCTTGGCAGGGCCTAGCACAGATACGCAGTATTTT.